The present T cell receptor beta chain was sequenced within a study of neurological immune-mediated disorders. Worth noting for this clonotype: The antigen is undetermined.

Each CDR3 protein gets one entry after TCRdb re-called the 5' RACE reads with MiXCR. In the table there are approximately 40,000 distinct CDR3 sequences, 20% to 25% of which are singletons. Described time point: technical triplicate 3. The CDR3 has 19 residues. Germline assignment: CDR1 SGDLS and CDR2 YYNGEE. Losses at the gene ends were 3 bases for V and 0 bases for J; bases not matched to a gene: 14. Overall study findings and caveats: The greatest degree of TCR clonal expansion was observed in HTLV-1-associated myelopathy, with the lowest in multiple sclerosis, below that of healthy controls. No CDR3 amino acid sequences were shared by expanded clones across subjects, suggesting private repertoires in all groups.

The receptor was isolated from a man aged 55 to 70 with HTLV-1-associated myelopathy (HAM/TSP). The chain couples TRBV9 to TRBJ1-3; 8 bases align to TRBD1. The sample taken for sequencing was PBMCs. This chain's CDR3 is CASSAPRQGYATSGNTIYF. The CDR3 coding sequence is TGTGCCAGCAGCGCCCCTCGACAGGGGTATGCGACCTCTGGAAACACCATATATTTT. Using reference TRBV9 and TRBJ1-3 for the parts outside the CDR3, the full variable domain is DSGVTQTPKHLITATGQRVTLRCSPRSGDLSVYWYQQSLDQGLQFLIQYYNGEERAKGNILERFSAQQFPDLHSELNLSSLELGDSALYFCASSAPRQGYATSGNTIYFGEGSWLTVV.